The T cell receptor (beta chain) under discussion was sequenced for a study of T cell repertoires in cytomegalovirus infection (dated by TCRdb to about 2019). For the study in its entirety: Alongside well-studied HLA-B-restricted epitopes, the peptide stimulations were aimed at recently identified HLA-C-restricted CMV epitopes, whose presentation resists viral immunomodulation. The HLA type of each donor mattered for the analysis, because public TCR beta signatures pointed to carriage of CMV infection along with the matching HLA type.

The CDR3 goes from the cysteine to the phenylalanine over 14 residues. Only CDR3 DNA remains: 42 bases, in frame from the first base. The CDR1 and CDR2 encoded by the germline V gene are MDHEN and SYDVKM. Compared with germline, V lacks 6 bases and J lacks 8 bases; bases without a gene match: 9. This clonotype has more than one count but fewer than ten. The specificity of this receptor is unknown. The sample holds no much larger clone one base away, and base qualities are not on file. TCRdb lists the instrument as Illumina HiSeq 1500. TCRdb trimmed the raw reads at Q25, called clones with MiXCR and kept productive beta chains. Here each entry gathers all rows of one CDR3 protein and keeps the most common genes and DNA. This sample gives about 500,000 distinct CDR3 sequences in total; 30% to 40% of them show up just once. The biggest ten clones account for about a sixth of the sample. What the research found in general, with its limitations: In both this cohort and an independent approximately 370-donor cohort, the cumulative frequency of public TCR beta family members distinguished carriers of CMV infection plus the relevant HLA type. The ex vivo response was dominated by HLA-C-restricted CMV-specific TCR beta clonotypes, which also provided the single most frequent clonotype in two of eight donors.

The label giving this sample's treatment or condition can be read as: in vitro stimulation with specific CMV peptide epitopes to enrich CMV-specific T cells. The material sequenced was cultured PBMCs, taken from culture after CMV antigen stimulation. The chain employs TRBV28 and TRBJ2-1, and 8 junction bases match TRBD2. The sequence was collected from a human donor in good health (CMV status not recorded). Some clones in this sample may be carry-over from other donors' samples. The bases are TGTGCCAGCAGCCAGCGGGAGCCAGGGGATGAGCAGTTCTTC. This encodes CASSQREPGDEQFF.